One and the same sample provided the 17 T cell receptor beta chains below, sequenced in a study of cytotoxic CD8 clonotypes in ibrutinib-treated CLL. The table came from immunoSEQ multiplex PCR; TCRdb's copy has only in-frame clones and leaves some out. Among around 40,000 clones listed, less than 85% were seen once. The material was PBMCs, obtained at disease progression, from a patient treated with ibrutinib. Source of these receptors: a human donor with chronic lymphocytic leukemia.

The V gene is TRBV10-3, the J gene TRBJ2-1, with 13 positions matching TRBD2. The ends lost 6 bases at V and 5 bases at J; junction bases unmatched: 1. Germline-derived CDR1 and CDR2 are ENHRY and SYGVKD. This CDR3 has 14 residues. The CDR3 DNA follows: TGTGCCATCAGAGGACTAGCGGGAGACAATGAGCAGTTCTTC. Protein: CAIRGLAGDNEQFF.

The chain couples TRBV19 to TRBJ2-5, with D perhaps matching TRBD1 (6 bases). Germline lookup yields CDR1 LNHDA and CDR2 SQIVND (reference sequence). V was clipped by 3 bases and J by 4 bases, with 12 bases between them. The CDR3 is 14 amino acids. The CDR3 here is CASSIRLQGETQYF. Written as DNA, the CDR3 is TGTGCCAGTAGTATCCGGTTACAGGGAGAGACCCAGTACTTC.

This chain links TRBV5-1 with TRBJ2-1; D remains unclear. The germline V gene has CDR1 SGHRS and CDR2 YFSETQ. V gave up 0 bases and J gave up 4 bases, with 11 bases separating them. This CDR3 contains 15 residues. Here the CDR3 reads CASSLAQIRYNEQFF. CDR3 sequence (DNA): TGCGCCAGCAGCTTGGCTCAAATACGATACAATGAGCAGTTCTTC.

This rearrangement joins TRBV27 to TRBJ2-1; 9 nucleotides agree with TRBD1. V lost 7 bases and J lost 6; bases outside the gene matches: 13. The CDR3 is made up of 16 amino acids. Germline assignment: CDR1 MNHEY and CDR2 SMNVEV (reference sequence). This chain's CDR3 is CASTRTSGTGSNEQFF. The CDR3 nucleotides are TGTGCCAGCACCCGAACTTCCGGGACAGGGAGCAATGAGCAGTTCTTC.

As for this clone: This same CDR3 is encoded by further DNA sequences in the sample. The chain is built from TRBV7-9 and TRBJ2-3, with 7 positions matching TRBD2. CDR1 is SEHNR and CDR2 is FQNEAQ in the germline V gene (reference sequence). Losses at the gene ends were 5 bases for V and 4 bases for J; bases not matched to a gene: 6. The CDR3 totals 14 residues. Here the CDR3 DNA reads TGTGCCAGCAGCCTGGGCGGGGGATCAGATACGCAGTATTTT. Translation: CASSLGGGSDTQYF.

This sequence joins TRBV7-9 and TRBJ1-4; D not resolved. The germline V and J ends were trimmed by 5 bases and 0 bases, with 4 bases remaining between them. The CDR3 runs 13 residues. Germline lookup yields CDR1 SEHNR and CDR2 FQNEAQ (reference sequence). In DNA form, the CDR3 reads TGTGCCAGCAGCGTCGCAACTAATGAAAAACTGTTTTTT. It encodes CASSVATNEKLFF.

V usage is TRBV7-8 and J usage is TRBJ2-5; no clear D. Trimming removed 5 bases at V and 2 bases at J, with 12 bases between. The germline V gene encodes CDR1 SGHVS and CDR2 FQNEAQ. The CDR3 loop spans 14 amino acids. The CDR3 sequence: CASSALYGQETQYF. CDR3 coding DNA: TGTGCCAGCAGCGCACTTTATGGGCAAGAGACCCAGTACTTC.

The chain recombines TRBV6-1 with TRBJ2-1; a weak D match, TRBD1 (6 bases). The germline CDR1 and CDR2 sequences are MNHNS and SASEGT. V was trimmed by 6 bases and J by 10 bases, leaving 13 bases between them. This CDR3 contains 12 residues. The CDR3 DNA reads TGTGCCAGCAGCGGACAGATGGACGAGCAGTTCTTC. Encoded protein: CASSGQMDEQFF.

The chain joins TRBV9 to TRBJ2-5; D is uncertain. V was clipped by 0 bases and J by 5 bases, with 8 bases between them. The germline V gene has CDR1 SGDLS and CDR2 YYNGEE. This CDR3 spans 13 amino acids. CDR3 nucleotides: TGTGCCAGCAGCGTAGGGGCAGAGGAGACCCAGTACTTC. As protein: CASSVGAEETQYF.

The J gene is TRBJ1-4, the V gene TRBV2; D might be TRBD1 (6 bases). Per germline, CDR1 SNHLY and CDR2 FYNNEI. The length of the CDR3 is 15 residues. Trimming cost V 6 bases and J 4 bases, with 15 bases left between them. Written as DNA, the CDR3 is TGTGCCAGCAGGACGCAGGGGTTTGGTAATGAAAAACTGTTTTTT. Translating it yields CASRTQGFGNEKLFF.

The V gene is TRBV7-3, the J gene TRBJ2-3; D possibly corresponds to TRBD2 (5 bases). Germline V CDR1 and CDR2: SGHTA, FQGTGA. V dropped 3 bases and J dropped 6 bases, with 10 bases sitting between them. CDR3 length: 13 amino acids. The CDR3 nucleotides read TGTGCCAGCAGCTTGACTACGACTGATACGCAGTATTTT. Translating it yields CASSLTTTDTQYF.

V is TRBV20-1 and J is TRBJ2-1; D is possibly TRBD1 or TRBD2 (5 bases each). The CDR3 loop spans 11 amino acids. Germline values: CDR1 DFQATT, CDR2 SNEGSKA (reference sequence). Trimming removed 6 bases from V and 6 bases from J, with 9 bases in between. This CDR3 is CSAEGTNEQFF. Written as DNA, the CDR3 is TGCAGTGCAGAGGGGACCAATGAGCAGTTCTTC.

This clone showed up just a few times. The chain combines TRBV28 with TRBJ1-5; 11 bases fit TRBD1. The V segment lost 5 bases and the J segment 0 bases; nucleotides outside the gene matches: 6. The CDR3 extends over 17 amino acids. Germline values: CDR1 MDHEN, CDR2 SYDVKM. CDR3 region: CASSRGQGAYSNQPQHF. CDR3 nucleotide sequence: TGTGCCAGCAGTCGAGGACAGGGGGCTTATAGCAATCAGCCCCAGCATTTT.

CDR3: CASTGGTYNSPLHF. CDR3 DNA sequence: TGTGCCAGTACAGGGGGAACCTATAATTCACCCCTCCACTTT. The chain carries TRBV27 and TRBJ1-6; 8 bases line up with TRBD1. Germline V gene sequence: CDR1 MNHEY, CDR2 SMNVEV (reference sequence). With 9 bases clipped from V and 2 bases from J, the junction kept 3 bases outside the gene matches. CDR3 size: 14 residues.

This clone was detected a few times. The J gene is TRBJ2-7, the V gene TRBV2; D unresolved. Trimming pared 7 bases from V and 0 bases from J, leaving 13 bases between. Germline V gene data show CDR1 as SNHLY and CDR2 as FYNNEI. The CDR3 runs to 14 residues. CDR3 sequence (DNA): TGTGCCAGCAACACGCAATTTGGCTCCTACGAGCAGTACTTC. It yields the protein CASNTQFGSYEQYF.

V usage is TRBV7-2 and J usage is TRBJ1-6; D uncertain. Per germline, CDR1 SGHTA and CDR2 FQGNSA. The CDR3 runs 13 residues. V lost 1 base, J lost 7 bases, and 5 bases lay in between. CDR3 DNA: TGTGCCAGCAGCTTAGTACCCAATTCACCCCTCCACTTT. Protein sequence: CASSLVPNSPLHF.

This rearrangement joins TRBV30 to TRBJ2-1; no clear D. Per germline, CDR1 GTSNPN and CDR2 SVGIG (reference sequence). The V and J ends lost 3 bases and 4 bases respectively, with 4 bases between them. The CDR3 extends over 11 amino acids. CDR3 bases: TGTGCCTGGAGGGATTACAATGAGCAGTTCTTC. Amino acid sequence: CAWRDYNEQFF.